These T cell receptor beta chains were read from a single sample in a study of T-cell reconstitution after alpha-beta-depleted transplantation in children. TCRdb re-called the PCR reads with MiXCR, one entry per CDR3 protein. The sample consists of approximately 420,000 distinct CDR3 sequences, roughly 10% of them appearing once. The sample here was PBMCs from the stem cell graft donor, taken from the stem cell graft. These receptors came from a human donor who donated a stem cell graft to a child with acute myeloid leukemia. CDR3s include the opening cysteine and the closing phenylalanine or tryptophan. A D gene is named only where the DNA matches it firmly. Clone size is stated in some rows and not others, as once, few, many or a class when expanded.

clone size: .
J gene: TRBJ1-1
V gene: TRBV6-1
D gene: .
CDR3 protein: CASTYRDTTEAFF
CDR3 DNA: TGTGCCAGCACCTACCGGGACACCACTGAAGCTTTCTTT

clone size: many
J gene: TRBJ2-5
V gene: TRBV29-1
D gene: .
CDR3 protein: CSFTRDFPQETQYF
CDR3 DNA: TGCAGCTTCACCCGGGACTTTCCCCAAGAGACCCAGTACTTC

clone size: few
J gene: TRBJ1-1
V gene: TRBV29-1
D gene: TRBD1
CDR3 protein: CSGTGGRNTEAFF
CDR3 DNA: TGCAGCGGCACAGGGGGCAGGAACACTGAAGCTTTCTTT

clone size: few
J gene: TRBJ2-7
V gene: TRBV7-9
D gene: .
CDR3 protein: CASNPGPQYF
CDR3 DNA: TGTGCCAGCAATCCGGGGCCCCAGTACTTC

clone size: few
J gene: TRBJ2-2
V gene: TRBV25-1
D gene: .
CDR3 protein: CASSGQAGAGELFF
CDR3 DNA: TGTGCCAGCAGTGGCCAGGCAGGAGCCGGGGAGCTGTTTTTT

clone size: many
J gene: TRBJ2-1
V gene: TRBV3-1
D gene: .
CDR3 protein: CASGAIEQFF
CDR3 DNA: TGTGCCAGCGGGGCAATTGAGCAGTTCTTC

clone size: few
J gene: TRBJ1-5
V gene: TRBV25-1
D gene: .
CDR3 protein: CASSEGRITKPPPSNQPQHF
CDR3 DNA: TGTGCCAGCAGTGAAGGTCGGATAACGAAACCCCCCCCTAGCAATCAGCCCCAGCATTTT

clone size: many
J gene: TRBJ2-4
V gene: TRBV27
D gene: .
CDR3 protein: CASSLGGSLNIQYF
CDR3 DNA: TGTGCCAGCAGTTTAGGCGGCAGCCTAAACATTCAGTACTTC

clone size: .
J gene: TRBJ2-7
V gene: TRBV7-2
D gene: .
CDR3 protein: CASSLEGGLYEQYF
CDR3 DNA: TGTGCCAGCAGCTTAGAGGGGGGACTATACGAGCAGTACTTC

clone size: few
J gene: TRBJ1-1
V gene: TRBV12-3/TRBV12-4
D gene: .
CDR3 protein: CASSPHTGTVNTEAFF
CDR3 DNA: TGTGCCAGCAGTCCCCATACAGGGACGGTAAACACTGAAGCTTTCTTT

clone size: .
J gene: TRBJ2-1
V gene: TRBV11-2
D gene: TRBD2
CDR3 protein: CASSSFGTSGGMNEQFF
CDR3 DNA: TGTGCCAGCAGCTCCTTTGGGACTAGCGGGGGAATGAATGAGCAGTTCTTC

clone size: .
J gene: TRBJ1-2
V gene: TRBV29-1
D gene: .
CDR3 protein: CSAGSGGADYGYTF
CDR3 DNA: TGCAGCGCGGGGTCGGGGGGGGCCGACTATGGCTACACCTTC

clone size: many
J gene: TRBJ1-1
V gene: TRBV5-1
D gene: .
CDR3 protein: CASSVTGAGTEAFF
CDR3 DNA: TGCGCCAGCAGCGTTACAGGAGCTGGGACTGAAGCTTTCTTT

clone size: .
J gene: TRBJ2-2
V gene: TRBV5-1
D gene: .
CDR3 protein: CASSPGWSGYTGELFF
CDR3 DNA: TGCGCCAGCAGCCCAGGGTGGTCAGGCTACACCGGGGAGCTGTTTTTT

clone size: few
J gene: TRBJ1-1
V gene: TRBV20-1
D gene: TRBD1
CDR3 protein: CSASPTGISTEAFF
CDR3 DNA: TGCAGTGCTAGCCCGACAGGGATTTCCACTGAAGCTTTCTTT

clone size: .
J gene: TRBJ2-1
V gene: TRBV27
D gene: TRBD2
CDR3 protein: CASSPAGGLYNEQFF
CDR3 DNA: TGTGCCAGCAGTCCAGCGGGAGGGCTCTACAATGAGCAGTTCTTC

clone size: few
J gene: TRBJ2-4
V gene: TRBV10-1
D gene: .
CDR3 protein: CASSLSEHQDF
CDR3 DNA: TGCGCCAGCAGTCTGTCGGAGCACCAGGACTTC

clone size: .
J gene: TRBJ2-2
V gene: TRBV4-2
D gene: .
CDR3 protein: CASSRFAGELFF
CDR3 DNA: TGTGCCAGCAGCCGTTTCGCCGGGGAGCTGTTTTTT

clone size: few
J gene: TRBJ2-5
V gene: TRBV20-1
D gene: TRBD1
CDR3 protein: CSARGTGSSETQYF
CDR3 DNA: TGCAGTGCTAGAGGGACAGGTAGCAGTGAGACCCAGTACTTC

clone size: many
J gene: TRBJ2-1
V gene: TRBV20-1
D gene: .
CDR3 protein: CSAGGGSAGRDEQFF
CDR3 DNA: TGCAGTGCTGGAGGAGGGTCAGCGGGTCGCGATGAGCAGTTCTTC

clone size: few
J gene: TRBJ2-1
V gene: TRBV12-3/TRBV12-4
D gene: TRBD1
CDR3 protein: CASSNQGAGEQFF
CDR3 DNA: TGTGCCAGCAGTAACCAGGGGGCTGGTGAGCAGTTCTTC

clone size: few
J gene: TRBJ2-1
V gene: TRBV20-1
D gene: TRBD2
CDR3 protein: CSALVAGGGNEQFF
CDR3 DNA: TGCAGTGCGTTAGTAGCGGGGGGTGGGAATGAGCAGTTCTTC

clone size: many
J gene: TRBJ1-2
V gene: TRBV29-1
D gene: .
CDR3 protein: CSVRASNYGYTF
CDR3 DNA: TGCAGCGTTCGCGCCAGCAACTATGGCTACACCTTC

clone size: .
J gene: TRBJ2-1
V gene: TRBV11-3
D gene: .
CDR3 protein: CASSLGIADEQFF
CDR3 DNA: TGTGCCAGCAGCTTAGGGATAGCGGATGAGCAGTTCTTC

clone size: few
J gene: TRBJ1-3
V gene: TRBV20-1
D gene: TRBD1
CDR3 protein: CSARPPTGFRGNTIYF
CDR3 DNA: TGCAGTGCTAGACCCCCGACAGGGTTTAGAGGAAACACCATATATTTT

clone size: few
J gene: TRBJ1-5
V gene: TRBV2
D gene: TRBD1
CDR3 protein: CASSSGTGGRQPQHF
CDR3 DNA: TGTGCCAGCAGCTCCGGGACAGGGGGTCGGCAGCCCCAGCATTTT

clone size: .
J gene: TRBJ1-1
V gene: TRBV10-3
D gene: .
CDR3 protein: CAIRTDLNTEAFF
CDR3 DNA: TGTGCCATCAGGACAGACCTGAACACTGAAGCTTTCTTT

clone size: few
J gene: TRBJ1-6
V gene: TRBV7-9
D gene: TRBD1
CDR3 protein: CASSRDREHSPLHF
CDR3 DNA: TGTGCCAGCAGCCGGGACAGGGAGCATTCACCCCTCCACTTT

clone size: .
J gene: TRBJ2-3
V gene: TRBV7-3
D gene: TRBD2
CDR3 protein: CASSAGTSGYTDTQYF
CDR3 DNA: TGTGCCAGCAGCGCCGGGACTAGCGGATACACAGATACGCAGTATTTT

clone size: .
J gene: TRBJ1-1
V gene: TRBV2
D gene: .
CDR3 protein: CASSEAFAGRGRNTEAFF
CDR3 DNA: TGTGCCAGCAGTGAAGCTTTCGCAGGGAGGGGGAGGAACACTGAAGCTTTCTTT

clone size: few
J gene: TRBJ1-5
V gene: TRBV2
D gene: .
CDR3 protein: CASSENLGGQPQHF
CDR3 DNA: TGTGCCAGCAGTGAAAATCTGGGGGGTCAGCCCCAGCATTTT

clone size: few
J gene: TRBJ2-5
V gene: TRBV12-3/TRBV12-4
D gene: .
CDR3 protein: CASSWGVWETQYF
CDR3 DNA: TGTGCCAGCAGTTGGGGAGTTTGGGAGACCCAGTACTTC

clone size: many
J gene: TRBJ1-5
V gene: TRBV29-1
D gene: .
CDR3 protein: CSVVVGGNQPQHF
CDR3 DNA: TGCAGCGTTGTGGTAGGGGGCAATCAGCCCCAGCATTTT

clone size: many
J gene: TRBJ1-5
V gene: TRBV5-5
D gene: .
CDR3 protein: CASSLSGAQDQPQHF
CDR3 DNA: TGTGCCAGCAGCTTGTCGGGGGCGCAGGATCAGCCCCAGCATTTT

clone size: few
J gene: TRBJ2-5
V gene: TRBV18
D gene: .
CDR3 protein: CASSPEVGETQYF
CDR3 DNA: TGTGCCAGCTCACCGGAAGTTGGGGAGACCCAGTACTTC

clone size: few
J gene: TRBJ1-5
V gene: TRBV27
D gene: .
CDR3 protein: CASRPAGVQPQHF
CDR3 DNA: TGTGCCAGCAGACCGGCAGGGGTTCAGCCCCAGCATTTT

clone size: few
J gene: TRBJ2-3
V gene: TRBV29-1
D gene: .
CDR3 protein: CSVGRDSTDTQYF
CDR3 DNA: TGCAGCGTTGGGCGGGATAGCACAGATACGCAGTATTTT

clone size: .
J gene: TRBJ1-2
V gene: TRBV7-3
D gene: TRBD1
CDR3 protein: CASNTQGEDGYTF
CDR3 DNA: TGTGCCAGCAACACACAGGGGGAGGATGGCTACACCTTC

clone size: .
J gene: TRBJ2-3
V gene: TRBV25-1
D gene: .
CDR3 protein: CASSPVGSDTQYF
CDR3 DNA: TGTGCCAGCAGTCCAGTAGGGAGTGATACGCAGTATTTT

clone size: few
J gene: TRBJ1-6
V gene: TRBV27
D gene: .
CDR3 protein: CASSLMPRQGSGSYNSPLHF
CDR3 DNA: TGTGCCAGCAGTTTAATGCCGCGGCAGGGGAGTGGGTCCTATAATTCACCCCTCCACTTT

clone size: .
J gene: TRBJ2-1
V gene: TRBV20-1
D gene: .
CDR3 protein: CSARSGSPYNEQFF
CDR3 DNA: TGCAGTGCTAGAAGTGGGAGTCCCTACAATGAGCAGTTCTTC

clone size: .
J gene: TRBJ2-5
V gene: TRBV11-2
D gene: .
CDR3 protein: CASSLVYNQETQYF
CDR3 DNA: TGTGCCAGCAGCTTAGTTTACAACCAAGAGACCCAGTACTTC

clone size: .
J gene: TRBJ1-2
V gene: TRBV5-5
D gene: .
CDR3 protein: CASSLDGPRAYGYTF
CDR3 DNA: TGTGCCAGCAGCTTGGACGGGCCGCGGGCCTATGGCTACACCTTC

clone size: .
J gene: TRBJ2-2
V gene: TRBV29-1
D gene: TRBD2
CDR3 protein: CSVVPSGRSTGELFF
CDR3 DNA: TGCAGCGTTGTTCCCAGCGGGAGGAGCACCGGGGAGCTGTTTTTT

clone size: few
J gene: TRBJ2-1
V gene: TRBV10-2
D gene: .
CDR3 protein: CASSETSMSYNEQFF
CDR3 DNA: TGCGCCAGCAGTGAGACTAGCATGTCCTACAATGAGCAGTTCTTC

clone size: .
J gene: TRBJ1-5
V gene: TRBV12-3/TRBV12-4
D gene: .
CDR3 protein: CASSYRDQPQHF
CDR3 DNA: TGTGCCAGCAGTTACCGGGATCAGCCCCAGCATTTT

clone size: medium-sized
J gene: TRBJ2-5
V gene: TRBV27
D gene: .
CDR3 protein: CASSFQGGQETQYF
CDR3 DNA: TGTGCCAGCAGTTTCCAGGGGGGCCAAGAGACCCAGTACTTC

clone size: .
J gene: TRBJ2-5
V gene: TRBV2
D gene: .
CDR3 protein: CASSEMVGGKETQYF
CDR3 DNA: TGTGCCAGCAGTGAAATGGTCGGAGGGAAAGAGACCCAGTACTTC

clone size: .
J gene: TRBJ2-1
V gene: TRBV10-2
D gene: .
CDR3 protein: CASSAGGFHNEQFF
CDR3 DNA: TGCGCCAGCAGTGCTGGCGGGTTCCACAATGAGCAGTTCTTC

clone size: many
J gene: TRBJ2-3
V gene: TRBV18
D gene: TRBD1
CDR3 protein: CASSRDRVRGTDTQYF
CDR3 DNA: TGTGCCAGCTCACGCGACAGGGTGAGAGGCACAGATACGCAGTATTTT